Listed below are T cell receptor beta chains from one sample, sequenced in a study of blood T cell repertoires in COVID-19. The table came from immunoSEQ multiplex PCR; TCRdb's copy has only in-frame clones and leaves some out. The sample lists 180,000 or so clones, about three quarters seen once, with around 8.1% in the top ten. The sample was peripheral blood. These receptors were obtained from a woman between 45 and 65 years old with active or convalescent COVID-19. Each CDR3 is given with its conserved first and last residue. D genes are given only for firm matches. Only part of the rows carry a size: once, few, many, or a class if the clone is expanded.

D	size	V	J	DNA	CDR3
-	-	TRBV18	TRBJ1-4	TGTGCCAGCTCATCGGAACCACAGGGTGCAACTAATGAAAAACTGTTTTTT	CASSSEPQGATNEKLFF
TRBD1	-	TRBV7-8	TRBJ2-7	TGTGCCAGCAGCTTAGTCGCAGGGGGCCACGAGCAGTACTTC	CASSLVAGGHEQYF
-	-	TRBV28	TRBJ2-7	TGTGCCAGCAGTTTTTCAATCTACGAGCAGTACTTC	CASSFSIYEQYF
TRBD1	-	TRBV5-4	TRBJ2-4	TGTGCCAGCAGCTTGGCCCGGGGACAGCAGGGAAACATTCAGTACTTC	CASSLARGQQGNIQYF
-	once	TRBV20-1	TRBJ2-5	TGCAGTGCTAGTTCTCGAGAGACCCAGTACTTC	CSASSRETQYF
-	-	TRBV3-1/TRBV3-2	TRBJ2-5	TGTGCCAGCAGCCAATTCCGCGACCAAGAGACCCAGTACTTC	CASSQFRDQETQYF
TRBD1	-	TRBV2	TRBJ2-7	TGTGCCAGCAGGGGACAGTTATCCTACGAGCAGTACTTC	CASRGQLSYEQYF
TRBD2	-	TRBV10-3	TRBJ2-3	TGTGCCATCAGCCCGACTAGCGGGAGGGGACCAGATACGCAGTATTTT	CAISPTSGRGPDTQYF
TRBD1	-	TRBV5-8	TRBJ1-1	TGTGCCAGCAGCCCCCCCGGGCAGGGGGCGCGGAGGGGTGAAGCTTTCTTT	CASSPPGQGARRGEAFF
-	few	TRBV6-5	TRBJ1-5	TGTGCCAGCGGCAGGTTGTATAGCAATCAGCCCCAGCATTTT	CASGRLYSNQPQHF
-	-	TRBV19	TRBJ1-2	TGTGCCAGTAGTATCCGGGGTGACTATGGCTACACCTTC	CASSIRGDYGYTF
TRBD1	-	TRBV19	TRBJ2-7	TGTGCCAGTAGTTCTCACCGGGACAGCCCTTCCTACGAGCAGTACTTC	CASSSHRDSPSYEQYF